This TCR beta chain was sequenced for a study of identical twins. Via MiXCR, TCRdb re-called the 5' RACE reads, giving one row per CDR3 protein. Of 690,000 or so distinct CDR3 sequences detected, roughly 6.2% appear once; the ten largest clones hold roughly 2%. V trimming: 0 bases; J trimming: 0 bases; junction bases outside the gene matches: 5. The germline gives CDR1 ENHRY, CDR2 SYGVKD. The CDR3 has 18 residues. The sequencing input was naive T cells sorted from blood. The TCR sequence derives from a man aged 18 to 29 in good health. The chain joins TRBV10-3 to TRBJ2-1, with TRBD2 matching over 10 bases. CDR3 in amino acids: CAISESIPSGSSYNEQFF. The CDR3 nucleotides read TGTGCCATCAGTGAGTCTATTCCTAGCGGGAGCTCCTACAATGAGCAGTTCTTC.